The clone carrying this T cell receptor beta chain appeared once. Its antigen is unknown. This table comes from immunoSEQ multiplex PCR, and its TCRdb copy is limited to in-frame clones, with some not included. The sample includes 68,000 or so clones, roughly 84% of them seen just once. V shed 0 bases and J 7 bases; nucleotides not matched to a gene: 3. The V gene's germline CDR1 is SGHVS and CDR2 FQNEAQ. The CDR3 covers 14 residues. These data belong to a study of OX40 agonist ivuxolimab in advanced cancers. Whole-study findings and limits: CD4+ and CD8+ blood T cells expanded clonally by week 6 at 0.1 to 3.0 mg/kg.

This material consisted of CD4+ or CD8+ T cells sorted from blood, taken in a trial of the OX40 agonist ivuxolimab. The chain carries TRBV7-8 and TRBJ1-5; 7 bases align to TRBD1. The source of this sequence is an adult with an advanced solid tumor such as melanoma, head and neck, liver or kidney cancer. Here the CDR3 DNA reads TGTGCCAGCAGCTTAGCTCGACAGGGACAGCCCCAGCATTTT. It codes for CASSLARQGQPQHF.